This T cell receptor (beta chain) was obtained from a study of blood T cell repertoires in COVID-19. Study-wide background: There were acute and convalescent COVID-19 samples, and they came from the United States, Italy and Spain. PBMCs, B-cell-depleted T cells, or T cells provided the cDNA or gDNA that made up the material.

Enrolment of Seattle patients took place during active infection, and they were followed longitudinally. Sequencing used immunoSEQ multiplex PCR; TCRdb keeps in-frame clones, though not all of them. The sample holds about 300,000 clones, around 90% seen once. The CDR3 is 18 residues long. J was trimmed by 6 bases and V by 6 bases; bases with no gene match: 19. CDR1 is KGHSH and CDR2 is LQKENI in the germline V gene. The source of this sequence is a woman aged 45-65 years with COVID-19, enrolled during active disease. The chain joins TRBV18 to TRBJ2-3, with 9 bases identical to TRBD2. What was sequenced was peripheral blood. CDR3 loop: CASSPPIVAGEDWDTQYF. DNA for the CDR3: TGTGCCAGCTCCCCTCCGATTGTAGCGGGAGAGGACTGGGATACGCAGTATTTT. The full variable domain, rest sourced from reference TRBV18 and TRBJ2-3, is NAGVMQNPRHLVRRRGQEARLRCSPMKGHSHVYWYRQLPEEGLKFMVYLQKENIIDESGMPKERFSAEFPKEGPSILRIQQVVRGDSAAYFCASSPPIVAGEDWDTQYFGPGTRLTVL.